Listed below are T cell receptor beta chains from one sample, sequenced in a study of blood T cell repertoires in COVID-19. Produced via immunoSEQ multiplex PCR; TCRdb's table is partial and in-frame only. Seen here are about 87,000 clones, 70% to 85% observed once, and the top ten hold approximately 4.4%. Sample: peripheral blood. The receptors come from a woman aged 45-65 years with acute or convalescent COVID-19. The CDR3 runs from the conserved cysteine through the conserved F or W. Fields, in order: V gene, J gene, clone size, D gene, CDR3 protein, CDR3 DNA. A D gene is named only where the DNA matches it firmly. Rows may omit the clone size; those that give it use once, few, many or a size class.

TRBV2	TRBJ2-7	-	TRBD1	CASRTGGYEQYF	TGTGCCAGCCGGACAGGGGGCTACGAGCAGTACTTC
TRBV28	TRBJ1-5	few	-	CASSLRGQPNQPQHF	TGTGCCAGCAGTTTAAGAGGACAGCCTAATCAGCCCCAGCATTTT
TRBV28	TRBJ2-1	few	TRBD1	CASSPFGTGAPQQFF	TGTGCCAGCAGTCCTTTTGGGACAGGGGCCCCCCAGCAGTTCTTC
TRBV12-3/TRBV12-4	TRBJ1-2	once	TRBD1	CASSYRGRYGYTF	TGTGCCAGCAGTTACAGGGGACGGTATGGCTACACCTTC
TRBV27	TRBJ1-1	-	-	CASTRPGGAGTEAFF	TGTGCCAGCACCCGGCCGGGTGGGGCCGGAACTGAAGCTTTCTTT
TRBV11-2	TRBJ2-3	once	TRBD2	CASSLGRLAGGQGTQYF	TGTGCCAGCAGCTTAGGAAGACTAGCGGGGGGGCAGGGGACGCAGTATTTT
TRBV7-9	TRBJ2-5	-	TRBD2	CASKPTSGSRVETQYF	TGTGCCAGCAAACCAACTAGCGGGTCACGGGTAGAGACCCAGTACTTC
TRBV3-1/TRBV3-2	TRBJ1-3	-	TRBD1	CASSHGTGGLLSGNTIYF	TGTGCCAGCAGCCACGGGACAGGGGGCCTACTCTCTGGAAACACCATATATTTT
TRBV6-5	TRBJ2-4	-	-	CASSPIGHSPNIQYF	TGTGCCAGCAGCCCCATTGGACACTCTCCGAACATTCAGTACTTC
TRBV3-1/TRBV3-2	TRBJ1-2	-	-	CASSPKGVSHLYGYTF	TGTGCCAGCAGCCCGAAGGGAGTCTCGCACCTCTATGGCTACACCTTC
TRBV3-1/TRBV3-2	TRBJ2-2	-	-	CASSQGAGWTGELFF	TGTGCCAGCAGCCAAGGCGCAGGGTGGACCGGGGAGCTGTTTTTT
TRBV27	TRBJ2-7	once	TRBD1	CASRETGTGVQMEQYF	TGTGCCAGCAGAGAGACCGGGACAGGGGTTCAGATGGAGCAGTACTTC
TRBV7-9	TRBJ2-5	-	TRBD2	CAAGEGETQYF	TGTGCCGCGGGGGAGGGAGAGACCCAGTACTTC
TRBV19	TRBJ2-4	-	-	CASSRKAGGNIQYF	TGTGCCAGTAGCCGGAAGGCAGGAGGAAACATTCAGTACTTC
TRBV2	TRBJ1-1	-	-	CASRPGTEAFF	TGTGCCAGCAGGCCAGGGACTGAAGCTTTCTTT
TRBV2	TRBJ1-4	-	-	CASSSQGRWEKLFF	TGTGCCAGCAGCTCACAGGGACGGTGGGAAAAACTGTTTTTT
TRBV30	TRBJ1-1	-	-	CAWSVTGGGWTTEAFF	TGTGCCTGGAGTGTAACCGGGGGAGGATGGACCACTGAAGCTTTCTTT
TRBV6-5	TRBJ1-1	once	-	CASSTLGGTEAFF	TGTGCCAGCAGTACCCTGGGAGGCACTGAAGCTTTCTTT
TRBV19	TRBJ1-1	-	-	CASSRGVLTEAFF	TGTGCCAGTAGTCGGGGGGTCCTCACTGAAGCTTTCTTT
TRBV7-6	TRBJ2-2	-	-	CASSPGNTGELFF	TGTGCCAGCAGTCCAGGGAACACCGGGGAGCTGTTTTTT
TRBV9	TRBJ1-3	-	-	CASSVGGGLGGNTIYF	TGTGCCAGCAGCGTGGGCGGGGGGCTAGGAGGAAACACCATATATTTT
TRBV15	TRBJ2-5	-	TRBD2	CATSRAGIAGGLKTQYF	TGTGCCACCAGCAGAGCGGGAATAGCGGGGGGATTAAAGACCCAGTACTTC
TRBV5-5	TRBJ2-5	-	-	CASSLTRQRETQYF	TGTGCCAGCAGCTTGACGCGCCAACGAGAGACCCAGTACTTC
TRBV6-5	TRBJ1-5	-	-	CASGTTGNQPQHF	TGTGCCAGCGGGACTACAGGGAATCAGCCCCAGCATTTT
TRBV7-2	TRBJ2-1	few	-	CASSFGTTAWEQFF	TGTGCCAGCAGCTTCGGGACAACCGCCTGGGAGCAGTTCTTC
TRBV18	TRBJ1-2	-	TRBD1	CASSPGQDNYGYTF	TGTGCCAGCTCGCCGGGACAGGATAACTATGGCTACACCTTC
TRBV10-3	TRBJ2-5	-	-	CAIRAPHQETQYF	TGTGCCATCCGAGCTCCGCACCAAGAGACCCAGTACTTC
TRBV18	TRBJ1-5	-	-	CASSSDRLNNQPQHF	TGTGCCAGCTCATCTGACAGGTTGAACAATCAGCCCCAGCATTTT
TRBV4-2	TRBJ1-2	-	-	CASSWFIGEGGYTF	TGTGCCAGCAGCTGGTTTATAGGGGAGGGTGGCTACACCTTC
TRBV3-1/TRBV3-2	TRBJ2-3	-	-	CASSQVGRGTDTQYF	TGTGCCAGCAGCCAAGTCGGGCGGGGCACAGATACGCAGTATTTT
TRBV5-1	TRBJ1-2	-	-	CASSLGQALYGYTF	TGCGCCAGCAGCTTGGGGCAGGCCCTCTATGGCTACACCTTC
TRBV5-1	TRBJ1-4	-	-	CASSLGQAATNEKLFF	TGCGCCAGCAGCTTGGGACAGGCTGCAACTAATGAAAAACTGTTTTTT
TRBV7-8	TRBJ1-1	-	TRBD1	CASSLGTGLNTEAFF	TGTGCCAGCAGCCTTGGGACAGGGCTGAACACTGAAGCTTTCTTT
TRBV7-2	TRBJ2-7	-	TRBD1	CASSWGQGDEQYF	TGTGCCAGCAGCTGGGGACAGGGGGACGAGCAGTACTTC
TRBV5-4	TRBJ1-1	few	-	CASSFVSEGAEAFF	TGTGCCAGCAGCTTTGTATCGGAGGGAGCTGAAGCTTTCTTT
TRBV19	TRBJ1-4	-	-	CASSYLQARVELFF	TGTGCCAGTAGCTACCTACAGGCCAGGGTTGAACTGTTTTTT
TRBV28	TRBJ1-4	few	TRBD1	CASRAQGVDEKLFF	TGTGCCAGCAGGGCACAGGGGGTAGATGAAAAACTGTTTTTT
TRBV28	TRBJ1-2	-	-	CASSSPREGYGYTF	TGTGCCAGCAGTTCCCCTCGGGAAGGCTATGGCTACACCTTC
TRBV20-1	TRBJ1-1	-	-	CSTIEAFF	TGCAGTACCATTGAGGCTTTCTTT
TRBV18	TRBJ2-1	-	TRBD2	CASSPWDGGTYNEQFF	TGTGCCAGCTCACCATGGGACGGGGGGACCTACAATGAGCAGTTCTTC
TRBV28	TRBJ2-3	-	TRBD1	CASRAWDSRTDTQYF	TGTGCCAGCAGAGCCTGGGACAGCCGCACAGATACGCAGTATTTT
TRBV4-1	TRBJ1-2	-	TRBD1	CASSQGGQTLYGYTF	TGCGCCAGCAGCCAGGGGGGACAGACCCTCTATGGCTACACCTTC
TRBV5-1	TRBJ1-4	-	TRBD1	CASSLVGTGINEKLFF	TGCGCCAGCAGCTTGGTTGGGACAGGGATTAATGAAAAACTGTTTTTT
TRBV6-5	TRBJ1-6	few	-	CASRSDSDSPLHF	TGTGCCAGCCGTTCAGACTCCGATTCACCCCTCCACTTT
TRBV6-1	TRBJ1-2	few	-	CASSEAQRNYGYTF	TGTGCCAGCAGTGAAGCGCAGCGGAACTATGGCTACACCTTC
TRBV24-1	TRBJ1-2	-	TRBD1	CATSDRRDRGGYTF	TGTGCCACCAGTGATCGGCGGGACAGGGGGGGCTACACCTTC
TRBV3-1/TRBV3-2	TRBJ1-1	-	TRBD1	CASSQGAGGNTEAFF	TGTGCCAGCAGCCAAGGGGCAGGGGGGAACACTGAAGCTTTCTTT
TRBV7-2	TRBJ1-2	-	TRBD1	CASSLAGDSLRGYTF	TGTGCCAGCAGCTTAGCGGGGGACAGTTTGAGAGGCTACACCTTC
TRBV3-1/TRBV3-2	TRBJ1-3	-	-	CASSQRFGLRGPNSGNTIYF	TGTGCCAGCAGCCAAAGATTCGGGTTGCGGGGGCCTAACTCTGGAAACACCATATATTTT
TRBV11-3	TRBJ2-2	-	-	CASSSGTGELFF	TGTGCCAGCAGCTCGGGGACCGGGGAGCTGTTTTTT
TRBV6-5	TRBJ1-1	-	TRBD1	CASRNTGVSGTEAFF	TGTGCCAGCAGAAACACAGGGGTTTCGGGCACTGAAGCTTTCTTT
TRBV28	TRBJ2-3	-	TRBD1	CASSLYGTGGQGTDTQYF	TGTGCCAGCAGTTTATATGGGACAGGGGGACAGGGCACAGATACGCAGTATTTT
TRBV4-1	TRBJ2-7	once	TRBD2	CASSQVAGAYEQYF	TGCGCCAGCAGCCAAGTCGCGGGGGCCTACGAGCAGTACTTC
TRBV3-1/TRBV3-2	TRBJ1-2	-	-	CASATTGTLNNYGYTF	TGTGCCAGCGCAACTACCGGGACACTAAACAACTATGGCTACACCTTC
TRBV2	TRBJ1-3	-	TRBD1	CASQPGTAENTIYF	TGTGCCAGCCAGCCTGGGACAGCAGAGAACACCATATATTTT
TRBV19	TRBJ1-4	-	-	CASSERRRSQLFF	TGTGCCAGTAGTGAGAGGCGGCGGAGCCAACTGTTTTTT
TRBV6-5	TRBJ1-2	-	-	CASSSRRGYTF	TGTGCCAGCAGTTCCCGGCGGGGCTACACCTTC
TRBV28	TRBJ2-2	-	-	CAIQGPAPTGELFF	TGTGCCATTCAGGGTCCTGCCCCTACCGGGGAGCTGTTTTTT